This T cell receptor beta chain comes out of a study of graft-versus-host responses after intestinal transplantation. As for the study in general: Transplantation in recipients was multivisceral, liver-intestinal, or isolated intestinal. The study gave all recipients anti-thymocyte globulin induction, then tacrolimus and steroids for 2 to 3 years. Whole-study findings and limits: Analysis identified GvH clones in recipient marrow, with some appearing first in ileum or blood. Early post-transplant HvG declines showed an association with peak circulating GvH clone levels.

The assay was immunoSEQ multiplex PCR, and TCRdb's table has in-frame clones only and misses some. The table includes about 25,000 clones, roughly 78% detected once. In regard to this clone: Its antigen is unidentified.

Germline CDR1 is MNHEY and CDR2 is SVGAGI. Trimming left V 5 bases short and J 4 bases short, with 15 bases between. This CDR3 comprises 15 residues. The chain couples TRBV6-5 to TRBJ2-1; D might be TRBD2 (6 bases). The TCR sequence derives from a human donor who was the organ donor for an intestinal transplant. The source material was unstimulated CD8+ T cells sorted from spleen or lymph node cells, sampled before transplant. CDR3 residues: CASSLSPGLYNEQFF. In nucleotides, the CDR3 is TGTGCCAGCAGTCTCTCCCCGGGACTTTACAATGAGCAGTTCTTC.